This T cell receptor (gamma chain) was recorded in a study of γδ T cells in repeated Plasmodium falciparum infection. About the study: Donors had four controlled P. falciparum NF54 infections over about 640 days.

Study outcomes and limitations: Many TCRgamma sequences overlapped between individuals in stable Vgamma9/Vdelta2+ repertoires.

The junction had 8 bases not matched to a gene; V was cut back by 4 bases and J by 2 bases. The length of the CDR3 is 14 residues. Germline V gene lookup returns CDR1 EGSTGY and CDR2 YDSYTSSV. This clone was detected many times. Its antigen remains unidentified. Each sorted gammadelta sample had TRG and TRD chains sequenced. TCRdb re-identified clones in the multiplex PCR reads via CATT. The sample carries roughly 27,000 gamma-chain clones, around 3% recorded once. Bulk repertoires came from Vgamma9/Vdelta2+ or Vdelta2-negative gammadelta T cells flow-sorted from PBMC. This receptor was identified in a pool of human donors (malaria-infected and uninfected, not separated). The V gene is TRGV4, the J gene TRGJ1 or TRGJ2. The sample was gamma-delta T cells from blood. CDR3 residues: CATWEVGDYYKKLF. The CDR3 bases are TGTGCCACCTGGGAGGTAGGGGATTATTATAAGAAACTCTTT.